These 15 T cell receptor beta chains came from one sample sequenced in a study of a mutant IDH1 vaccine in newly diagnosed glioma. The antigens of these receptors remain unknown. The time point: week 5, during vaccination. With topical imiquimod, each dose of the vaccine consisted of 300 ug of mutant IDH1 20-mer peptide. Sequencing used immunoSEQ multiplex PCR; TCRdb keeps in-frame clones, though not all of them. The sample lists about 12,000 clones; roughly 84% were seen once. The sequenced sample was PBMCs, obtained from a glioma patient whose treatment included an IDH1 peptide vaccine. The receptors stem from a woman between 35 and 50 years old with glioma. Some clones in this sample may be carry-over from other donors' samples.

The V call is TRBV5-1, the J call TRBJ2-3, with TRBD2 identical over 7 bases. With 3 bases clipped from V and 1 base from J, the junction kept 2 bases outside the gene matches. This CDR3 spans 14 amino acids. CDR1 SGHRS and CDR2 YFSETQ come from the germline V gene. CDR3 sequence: CASSSLAGTDTQYF. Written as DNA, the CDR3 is TGCGCCAGCAGCTCCCTAGCGGGCACAGATACGCAGTATTTT.

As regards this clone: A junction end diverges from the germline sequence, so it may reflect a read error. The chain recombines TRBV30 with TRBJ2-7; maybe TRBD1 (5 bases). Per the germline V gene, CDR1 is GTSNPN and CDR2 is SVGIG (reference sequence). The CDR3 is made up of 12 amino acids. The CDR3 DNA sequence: TGTGCCTGGAGTCCAGGGTCCCACGAGCAGTACTTT. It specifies CAWSPGSHEQYF.

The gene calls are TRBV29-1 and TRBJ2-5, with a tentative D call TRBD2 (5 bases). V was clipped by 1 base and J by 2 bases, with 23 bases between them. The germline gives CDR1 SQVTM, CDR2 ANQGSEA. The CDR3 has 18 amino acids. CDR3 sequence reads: CSVEVRRRASKWQETQYF. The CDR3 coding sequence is TGCAGCGTTGAAGTTAGGAGGCGGGCCAGTAAGTGGCAAGAGACCCAGTACTTC.

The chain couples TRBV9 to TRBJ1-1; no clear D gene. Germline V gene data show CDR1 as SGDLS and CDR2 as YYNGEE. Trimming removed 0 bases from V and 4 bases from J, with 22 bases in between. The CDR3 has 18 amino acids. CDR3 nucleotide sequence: TGTGCCAGCAGCGTAGTCTCACTGGACCGTATCTCAGCCACTGAAGCTTTCTTT. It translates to CASSVVSLDRISATEAFF.

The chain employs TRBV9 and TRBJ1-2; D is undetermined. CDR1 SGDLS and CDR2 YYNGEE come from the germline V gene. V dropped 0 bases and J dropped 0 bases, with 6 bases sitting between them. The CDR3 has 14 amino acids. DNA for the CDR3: TGTGCCAGCAGCGTAGCTTTTTCTAACTATGGCTACACCTTC. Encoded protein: CASSVAFSNYGYTF.

For the CDR3, the DNA is TGTGCCAGCAGCCCGAGACTAGCGGGAGGGGAGCAGTTCTTC. Residues: CASSPRLAGGEQFF. The chain uses TRBV7-8 and TRBJ2-1, with 14 bases that match TRBD2. The germline gives CDR1 SGHVS, CDR2 FQNEAQ. Losses at the gene ends were 5 bases for V and 10 bases for J; bases not matched to a gene: 4. There are 14 residues in the CDR3. Together with reference TRBV7-8 and TRBJ2-1, the CDR3 gives the full variable domain: GAGVSQSPRYKVAKRGQDVALRCDPISGHVSLFWYQQALGQGPEFLTYFQNEAQLDKSGLPSDRFFAERPEGSVSTLKIQRTQQEDSAVYLCASSPRLAGGEQFFGPGTRLTVL.

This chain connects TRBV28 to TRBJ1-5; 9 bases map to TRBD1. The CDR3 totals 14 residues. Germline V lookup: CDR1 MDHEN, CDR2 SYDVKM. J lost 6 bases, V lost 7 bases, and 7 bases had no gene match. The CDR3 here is CASTPGQGRQPQHF. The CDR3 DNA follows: TGTGCCAGCACCCCGGGACAGGGCCGTCAGCCCCAGCATTTT.

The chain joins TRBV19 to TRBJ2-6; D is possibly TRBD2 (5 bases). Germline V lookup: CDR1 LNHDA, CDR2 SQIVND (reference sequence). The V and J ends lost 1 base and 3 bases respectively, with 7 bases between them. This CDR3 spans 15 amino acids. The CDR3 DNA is TGTGCCAGTAGTATAGGGACTGGTGGGGCCAACGTCCTGACTTTC. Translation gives CASSIGTGGANVLTF.

CDR3 in DNA: TGTGCCAGCAGCTTAGCTCGGCGGGACGAGCAGTACTTC. Translated: CASSLARRDEQYF. The V call is TRBV7-8, the J call TRBJ2-7; TRBD2 might be the D (5 bases). The CDR3 has 13 residues. CDR1 SGHVS and CDR2 FQNEAQ come from the germline V gene. With 0 bases removed from V and 5 bases from J, the gap between germline ends came to 8 bases. The variable domain in full, completed from reference TRBV7-8 and TRBJ2-7, reads GAGVSQSPRYKVAKRGQDVALRCDPISGHVSLFWYQQALGQGPEFLTYFQNEAQLDKSGLPSDRFFAERPEGSVSTLKIQRTQQEDSAVYLCASSLARRDEQYFGPGTRLTVT.

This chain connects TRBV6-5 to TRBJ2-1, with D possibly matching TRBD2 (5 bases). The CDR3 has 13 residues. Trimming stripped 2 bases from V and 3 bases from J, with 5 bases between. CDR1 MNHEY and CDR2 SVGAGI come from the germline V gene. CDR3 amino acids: CASSYEGYNEQFF. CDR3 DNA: TGTGCCAGCAGTTACGAGGGCTACAATGAGCAGTTCTTC.

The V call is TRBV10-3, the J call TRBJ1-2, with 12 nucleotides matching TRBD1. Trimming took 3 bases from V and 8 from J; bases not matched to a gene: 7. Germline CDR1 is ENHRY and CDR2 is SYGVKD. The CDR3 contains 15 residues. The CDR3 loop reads CAISEPSGQGAGYTF. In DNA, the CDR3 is TGTGCCATCAGTGAACCTTCGGGACAGGGGGCGGGCTACACCTTC.

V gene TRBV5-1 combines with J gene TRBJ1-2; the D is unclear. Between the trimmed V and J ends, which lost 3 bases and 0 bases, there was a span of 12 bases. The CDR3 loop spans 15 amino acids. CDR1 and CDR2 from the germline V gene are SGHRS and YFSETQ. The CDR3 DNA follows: TGCGCCAGCAGCTCATTTGGACCGGCTAACTATGGCTACACCTTC. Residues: CASSSFGPANYGYTF.

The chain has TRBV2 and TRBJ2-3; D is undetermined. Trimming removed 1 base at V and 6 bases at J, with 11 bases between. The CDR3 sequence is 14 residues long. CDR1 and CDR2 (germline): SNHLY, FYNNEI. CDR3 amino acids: CASSEGLYHDTQYF. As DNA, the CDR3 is TGTGCCAGCAGTGAAGGTCTGTATCACGATACGCAGTATTTT.

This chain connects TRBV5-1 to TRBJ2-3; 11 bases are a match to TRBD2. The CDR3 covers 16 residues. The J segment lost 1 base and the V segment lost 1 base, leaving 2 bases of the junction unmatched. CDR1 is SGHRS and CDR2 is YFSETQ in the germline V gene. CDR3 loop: CASSLLAGGRTDTQYF. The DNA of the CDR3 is TGCGCCAGCAGCTTGTTAGCGGGAGGGCGCACAGATACGCAGTATTTT.

CDR3 coding DNA: TGTGCCAGTTCCGACAGCCCTGGGGCCAACGTCCTGACTTTC. It is translated as CASSDSPGANVLTF. The chain carries TRBV19 and TRBJ2-6; tentatively, D is TRBD1 (5 bases). CDR1 and CDR2 from the germline V gene are LNHDA and SQIVND (reference sequence). V shed 8 bases and J shed 2 bases, with 10 bases lying between them. CDR3 size: 14 residues.